This TCR beta chain was observed in a study of blood T cell repertoires in COVID-19. Study-level information: Both acute and convalescent COVID-19 samples were obtained from the United States, Italy and Spain.

Germline V gene data show CDR1 as SGHDT and CDR2 as YYEEEE. J lost 4 bases, V lost 0 bases, and 3 bases had no gene match. The CDR3 consists of 14 residues. Authors' methods: Nucleated cell number was recorded as an estimate derived from reference gene primer amplification. Assay: immunoSEQ multiplex PCR; the TCRdb copy retains only in-frame clones and omits some. The V and J calls and clone size come from that table; D and trimming were worked out from the DNA. The sample records over 200,000 clones, around 90% being singletons. The source material was peripheral blood. The source of this sequence is a human donor in a cohort sampled during active COVID-19. The chain employs TRBV5-6 and TRBJ1-2; 7 positions agree with TRBD1. CDR3 sequence: CASSLDRGTYGYTF. In DNA, the CDR3 is TGTGCCAGCAGCTTGGACAGGGGCACCTATGGCTACACCTTC.